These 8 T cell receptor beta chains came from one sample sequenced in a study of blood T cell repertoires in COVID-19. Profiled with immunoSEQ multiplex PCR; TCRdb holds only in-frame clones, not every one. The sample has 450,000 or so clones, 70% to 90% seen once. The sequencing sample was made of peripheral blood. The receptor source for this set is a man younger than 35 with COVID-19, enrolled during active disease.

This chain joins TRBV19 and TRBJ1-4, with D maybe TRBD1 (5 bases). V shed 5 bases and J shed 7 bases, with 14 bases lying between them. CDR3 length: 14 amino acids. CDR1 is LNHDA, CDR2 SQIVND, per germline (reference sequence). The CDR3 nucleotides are TGTGCCAGTAGTCCCGGGGGGTGGAGTGAAAAACTGTTTTTT. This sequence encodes CASSPGGWSEKLFF. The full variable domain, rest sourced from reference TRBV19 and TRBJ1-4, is DGGITQSPKYLFRKEGQNVTLSCEQNLNHDAMYWYRQDPGQGLRLIYYSQIVNDFQKGDIAEGYSVSREKKESFPLTVTSAQKNPTAFYLCASSPGGWSEKLFFGSGTQLSVL.

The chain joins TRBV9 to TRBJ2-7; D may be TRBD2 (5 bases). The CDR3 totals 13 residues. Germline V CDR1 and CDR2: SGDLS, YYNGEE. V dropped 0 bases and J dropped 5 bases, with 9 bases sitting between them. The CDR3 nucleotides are TGTGCCAGCAGCGTAGTCCTAGCTGACGAGCAGTACTTC. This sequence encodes CASSVVLADEQYF.

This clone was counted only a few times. The CDR3 nucleotides read TGTGCCAGCAGCCAATCCGGGTCCAATGAGCAGTTCTTC. Its protein product is CASSQSGSNEQFF. This rearrangement joins TRBV3-1 (or the pseudogene TRBV3-2) to TRBJ2-1; D not resolved. The CDR3 runs to 13 residues. V lost 2 bases and J lost 6, with 8 bases in between. CDR1 is LGHDT and CDR2 is YNNKEL in the germline V gene (reference sequence).

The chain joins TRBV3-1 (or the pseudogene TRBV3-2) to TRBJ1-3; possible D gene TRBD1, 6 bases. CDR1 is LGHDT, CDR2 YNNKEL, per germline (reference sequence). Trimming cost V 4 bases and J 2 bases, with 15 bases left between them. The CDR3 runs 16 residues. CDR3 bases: TGTGCCAGCAGCCCATCGACAGGCCCAGCTGGAAACACCATATATTTT. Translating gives CASSPSTGPAGNTIYF.

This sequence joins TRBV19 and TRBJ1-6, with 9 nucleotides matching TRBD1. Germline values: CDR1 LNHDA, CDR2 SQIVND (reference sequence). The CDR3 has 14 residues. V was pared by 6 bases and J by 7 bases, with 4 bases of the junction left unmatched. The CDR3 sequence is CASRKQGANSPLHF. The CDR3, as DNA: TGTGCCAGTAGGAAACAGGGGGCAAATTCACCCCTCCACTTT.

CDR3 sequence: CASSRSRRETQYF. The CDR3 DNA reads TGTGCCAGTAGTAGGTCTAGACGAGAGACCCAGTACTTC. The chain carries TRBV19 and TRBJ2-5; D gene unclear. The CDR3 runs 13 residues. Germline lookup yields CDR1 LNHDA and CDR2 SQIVND (reference sequence). Trimming stripped 4 bases from V and 4 bases from J, with 10 bases between.

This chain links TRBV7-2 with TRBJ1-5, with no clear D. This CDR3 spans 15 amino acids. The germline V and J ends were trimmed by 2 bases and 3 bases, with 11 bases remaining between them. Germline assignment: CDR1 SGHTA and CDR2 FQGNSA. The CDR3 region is CASSLWAQPNQPQHF. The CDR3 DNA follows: TGTGCCAGCAGCTTATGGGCCCAGCCCAATCAGCCCCAGCATTTT.

In DNA, the CDR3 is TGTGCCAGCAGCCCTGGTCGTGGGGCAGGACTCCACTTT. Amino acids: CASSPGRGAGLHF. The chain combines TRBV3-1 (or the pseudogene TRBV3-2) with TRBJ1-6, with D tentatively TRBD1 (5 bases). V was shortened by 4 bases and J by 16 bases, with 17 bases between the two germline ends. Germline V gene lookup returns CDR1 LGHDT and CDR2 YNNKEL (reference sequence). This CDR3 is 13 amino acids long.